This TCR beta chain was retrieved from a study of blood T cell repertoires in COVID-19. Study at large: Sites across the United States, Italy and Spain contributed samples from acute and convalescent COVID-19.

Looked up from germline, CDR1 is SGDLS and CDR2 is YYNGEE. V dropped 0 bases and J dropped 3 bases, with 12 bases sitting between them. The CDR3 runs 16 residues. Method: immunoSEQ multiplex PCR; TCRdb's copy keeps in-frame clones and lacks some. The data hold 65,000 to 70,000 clones, with about 80% observed a single time. This receptor was obtained from a human donor in a cohort sampled during active COVID-19. The chain joins TRBV9 to TRBJ1-4; D ambiguous. The source material was peripheral blood. The CDR3 region has the DNA TGTGCCAGCAGCGTAGAAAGCGGGCGGGCTAATGAAAAACTGTTTTTT. It encodes CASSVESGRANEKLFF.